The source of this TCR beta chain is a study of T cells after yellow fever vaccination. The TCR cDNA carried a universal primer site and UMIs from 5'RACE template switching. TCRdb reprocessed the 5' RACE reads via MiXCR and lists one record per CDR3 protein. The profile shows under 600,000 distinct CDR3 sequences, about 13% of them singletons. As regards this clonotype: Its target is unknown.

The study's findings and limits: The secondary response was weaker, and its peak arrived faster, on day 5 versus 15. In FACS-sorted repertoires, abundant clonotypes from the bulk population could appear as contaminants. A large majority of primary-vaccination clones showed up again after the booster (around 96% CD4, around 85% CD8).

Germline assignment: CDR1 MDHEN and CDR2 SYDVKM. Deletions cut 6 bases from V and 6 bases from J, with 12 bases between. The CDR3 is 12 residues long. V and J are TRBV28 and TRBJ2-7; tentative D call: TRBD2 (6 bases). The material sequenced was PBMCs, taken on the day of the yellow fever booster vaccination. This TCR came from a man aged 30 to 39 who received the YFV17D yellow fever vaccine. As DNA, the CDR3 is TGTGCCAGCAGGCGGGAACCAGCCGAGCAGTACTTC. It translates to CASRREPAEQYF.